A single T cell receptor beta chain is shown here with its context. The antigen remains undetermined. A read error may be the cause here, since a much bigger clone is one base away. As for time point: patch test 2, 6 weeks after DPC sensitization. As for treatment: therapeutic diphenylcyclopropenone sensitization with weekly scalp DPC. At every patch-test visit, blood was drawn before the patch test was applied. The sample originates from a study of human T cells and chemical hapten exposure. Across the study: Each patch test put 0.01% DPC on the upper back, and results were read at 6 days. Women made up most patients, who had alopecia areata, totalis or universalis.

The CDR3 is made up of 12 amino acids. Trimming took off 3 bases at V and 4 bases at J, with 9 bases between the two ends. Germline loops: CDR1 DFQATT, CDR2 SNEGSKA (reference sequence). Study observations and caveats: Significantly more large CDR3 similarity clusters were formed by expanded TCRs than by controls.

From the RACE reads, TCRdb called clonotypes with MiXCR, one entry per CDR3 protein. Found here are approximately 82,000 distinct CDR3 sequences, 6.6% of them singletons; the top ten hold 1% to 1.5%. The chain uses TRBV20-1 and TRBJ1-1; D not resolved. Sequences were derived from whole blood, sampled in connection with sensitization to the hapten diphenylcyclopropenone (DPC). The sequence derives from a woman under 40 with alopecia areata. Some clones in this sample may be carry-over from other donors' samples. CDR3 in amino acids: CSARVMSTEAFF. CDR3 DNA: TGCAGTGCTAGGGTCATGAGCACTGAAGCTTTCTTT.